This T cell receptor (beta chain) came from a study of shared clonotypes between healthy human individuals. Study observations and caveats: Despite large depth, sorted-subset datasets appeared incompletely sequenced.

Of note for this clone: Its specificity is unknown.

Here immunoSEQ multiplex PCR was the method, and the copy in TCRdb shows in-frame clones only, minus some. The data show around 2.5 million clones, roughly 93% seen once. The donor cohort consisted entirely of Caucasian adults residing in Nashville, Tennessee. The sequence was obtained from a man aged 18 to 29 in good health. Some clones in this sample may be carry-over from other donors' samples. The sample comprised naive CD4+ T cells from PBMCs. The subset was: CD45RA+ positively selected.

The CDR3 protein is CASRHSWRDRNEKLFF. The CDR3 region has the DNA TGCGCCAGCAGGCACTCTTGGCGGGACAGAAATGAAAAACTGTTTTTT. The chain couples TRBV4-1 to TRBJ1-4; 7 bases fit TRBD1. The CDR3 has 16 residues. Looked up from germline, CDR1 is MGHRA and CDR2 is YSYEKL. Unmatched junction bases numbered 12, after V lost 6 bases and J lost 5 bases.